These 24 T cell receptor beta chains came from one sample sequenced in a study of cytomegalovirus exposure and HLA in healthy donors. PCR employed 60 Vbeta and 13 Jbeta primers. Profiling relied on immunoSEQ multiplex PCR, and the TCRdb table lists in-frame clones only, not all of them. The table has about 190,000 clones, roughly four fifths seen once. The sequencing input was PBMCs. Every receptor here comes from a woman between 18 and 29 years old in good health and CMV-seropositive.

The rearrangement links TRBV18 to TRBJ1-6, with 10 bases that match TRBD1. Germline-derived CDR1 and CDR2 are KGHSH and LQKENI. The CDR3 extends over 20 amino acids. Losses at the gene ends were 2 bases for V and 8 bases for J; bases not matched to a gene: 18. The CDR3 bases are TGTGCCAGCTCACCAGGAGACAGGGGGCTAGGAGCCTTAGGGGATTCACCCCTCCACTTT. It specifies CASSPGDRGLGALGDSPLHF.

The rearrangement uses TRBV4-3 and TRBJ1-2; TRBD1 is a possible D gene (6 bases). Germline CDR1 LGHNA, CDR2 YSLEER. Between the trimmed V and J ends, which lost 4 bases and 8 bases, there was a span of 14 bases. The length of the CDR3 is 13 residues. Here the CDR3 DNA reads TGCGCCAGCAGCCCCCTGGGGGGGCACGGCTACACCTTC. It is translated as CASSPLGGHGYTF.

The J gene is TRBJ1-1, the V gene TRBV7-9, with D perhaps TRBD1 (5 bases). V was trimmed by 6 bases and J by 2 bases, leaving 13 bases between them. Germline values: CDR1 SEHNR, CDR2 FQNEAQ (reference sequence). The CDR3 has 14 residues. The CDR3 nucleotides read TGTGCCAGCAGTGCGGGGCTATATAACACTGAAGCTTTCTTT. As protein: CASSAGLYNTEAFF.

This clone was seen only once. The CDR3 coding sequence is TGTGCCAGCAGTGACTCAGGGGAAGATACGCAGTATTTT. It is translated as CASSDSGEDTQYF. V usage is TRBV6-4 and J usage is TRBJ2-3; possibly TRBD1 for D (5 bases). Trimming removed 0 bases from V and 5 bases from J, with 6 bases in between. Germline values: CDR1 MRHNA, CDR2 SNTAGT. The length of the CDR3 is 13 residues.

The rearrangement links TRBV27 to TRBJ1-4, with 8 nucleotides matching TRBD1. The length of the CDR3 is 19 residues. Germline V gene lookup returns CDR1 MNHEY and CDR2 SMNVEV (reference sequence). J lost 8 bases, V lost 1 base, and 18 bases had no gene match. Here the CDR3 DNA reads TGTGCCAGCAGTTTATTCGGGACAGGAGTGGCCGGGTTGGGGGAAAAACTGTTTTTT. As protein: CASSLFGTGVAGLGEKLFF.

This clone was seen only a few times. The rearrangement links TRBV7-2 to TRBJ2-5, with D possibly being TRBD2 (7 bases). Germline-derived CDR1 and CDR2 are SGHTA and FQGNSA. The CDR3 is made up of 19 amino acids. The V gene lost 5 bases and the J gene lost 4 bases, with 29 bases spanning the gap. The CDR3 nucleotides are TGTGCCAGCAGCATAGGCGTGGGGGCCTTGGGGGGGCCGAGAGAGACCCAGTACTTC. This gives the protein CASSIGVGALGGPRETQYF.

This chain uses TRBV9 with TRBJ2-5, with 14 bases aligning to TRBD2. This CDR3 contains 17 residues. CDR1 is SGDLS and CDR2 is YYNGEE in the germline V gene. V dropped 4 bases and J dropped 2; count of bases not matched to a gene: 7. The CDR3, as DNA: TGTGCCAGCAGCAACGGGGGACTAGCGGGGGAACAAGAGACCCAGTACTTC. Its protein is CASSNGGLAGEQETQYF.

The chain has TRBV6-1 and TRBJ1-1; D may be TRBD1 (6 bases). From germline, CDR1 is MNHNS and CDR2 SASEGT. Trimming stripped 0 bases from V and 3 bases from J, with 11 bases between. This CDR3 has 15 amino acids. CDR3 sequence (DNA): TGTGCCAGCAGTGAAGCAGGGGGAGCGGACACTGAAGCTTTCTTT. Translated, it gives CASSEAGGADTEAFF.

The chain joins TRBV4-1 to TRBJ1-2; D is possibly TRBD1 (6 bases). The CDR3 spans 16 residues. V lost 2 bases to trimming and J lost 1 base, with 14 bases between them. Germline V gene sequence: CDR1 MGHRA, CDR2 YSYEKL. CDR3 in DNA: TGCGCCAGCAGCCAAAAACAGGGATCCCTTAACTATGGCTACACCTTC. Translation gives CASSQKQGSLNYGYTF.

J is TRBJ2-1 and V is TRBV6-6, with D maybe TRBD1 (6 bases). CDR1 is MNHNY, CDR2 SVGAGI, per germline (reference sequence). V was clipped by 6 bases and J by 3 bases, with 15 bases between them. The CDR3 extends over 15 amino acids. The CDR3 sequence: CASSNTGKSYNEQFF. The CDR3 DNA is TGTGCCAGCAGCAACACAGGGAAGAGCTACAATGAGCAGTTCTTC.

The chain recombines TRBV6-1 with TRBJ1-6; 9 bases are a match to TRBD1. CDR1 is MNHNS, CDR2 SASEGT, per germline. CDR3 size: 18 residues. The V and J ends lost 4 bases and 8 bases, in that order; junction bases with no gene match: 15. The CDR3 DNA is TGTGCCAGCAGTGTCCCGGGACAGGGTGCGGGTTATCATTCACCCCTCCACTTT. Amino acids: CASSVPGQGAGYHSPLHF.

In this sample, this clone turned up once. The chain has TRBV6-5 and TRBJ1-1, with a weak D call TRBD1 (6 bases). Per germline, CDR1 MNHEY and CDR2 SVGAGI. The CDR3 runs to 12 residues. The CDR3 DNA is TGTGGCACAAGGACAGTGGGCGCTGAAGCTTTCTTT. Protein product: CGTRTVGAEAFF.

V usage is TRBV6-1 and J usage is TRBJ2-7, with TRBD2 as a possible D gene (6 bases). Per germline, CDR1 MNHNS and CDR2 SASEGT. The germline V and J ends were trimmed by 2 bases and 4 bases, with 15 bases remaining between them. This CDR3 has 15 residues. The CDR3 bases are TGTGCCAGCAGTGAAACCTTGCTGCGGGGTTACGAGCAGTACGTC. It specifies CASSETLLRGYEQYV.

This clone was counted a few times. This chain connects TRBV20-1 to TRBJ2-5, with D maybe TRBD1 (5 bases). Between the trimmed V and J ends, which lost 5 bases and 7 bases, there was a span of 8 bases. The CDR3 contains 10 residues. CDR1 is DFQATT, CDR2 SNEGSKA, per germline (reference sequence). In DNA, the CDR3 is TGCAGTGCTGGGGCCGCGACCCAGTACTTC. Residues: CSAGAATQYF.

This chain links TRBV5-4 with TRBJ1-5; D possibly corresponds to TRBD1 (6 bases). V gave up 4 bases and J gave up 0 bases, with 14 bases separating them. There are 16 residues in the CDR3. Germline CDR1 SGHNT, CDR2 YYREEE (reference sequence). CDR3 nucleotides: TGTGCCAGCAGCCAAGGGGGGGGGTATAGCAATCAGCCCCAGCATTTT. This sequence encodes CASSQGGGYSNQPQHF.

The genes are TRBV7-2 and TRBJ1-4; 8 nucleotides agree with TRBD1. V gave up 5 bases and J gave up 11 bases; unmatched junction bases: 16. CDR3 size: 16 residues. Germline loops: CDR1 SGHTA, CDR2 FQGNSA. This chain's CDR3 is CASSPRTGSPLGKLFF. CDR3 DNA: TGTGCCAGCAGCCCAAGGACAGGGTCACCCTTGGGGAAACTGTTTTTT.

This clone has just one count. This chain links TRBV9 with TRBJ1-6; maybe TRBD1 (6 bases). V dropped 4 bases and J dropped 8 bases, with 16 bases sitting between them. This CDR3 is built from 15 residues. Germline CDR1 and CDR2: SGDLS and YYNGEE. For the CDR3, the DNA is TGTGCCAGCAGCTCTCAGGACAGCCTTTATTCACCCCTCCACTTT. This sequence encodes CASSSQDSLYSPLHF.

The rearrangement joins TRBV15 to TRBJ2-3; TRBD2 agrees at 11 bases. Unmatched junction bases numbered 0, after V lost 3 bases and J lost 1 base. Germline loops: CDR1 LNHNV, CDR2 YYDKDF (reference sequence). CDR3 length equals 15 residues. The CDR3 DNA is TGTGCCACCAGCAGGGGACTAGCGGGCACAGATACGCAGTATTTT. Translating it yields CATSRGLAGTDTQYF.

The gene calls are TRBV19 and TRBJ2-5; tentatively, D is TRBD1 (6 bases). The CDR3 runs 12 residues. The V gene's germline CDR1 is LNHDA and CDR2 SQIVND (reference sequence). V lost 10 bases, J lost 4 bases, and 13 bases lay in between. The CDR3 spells CATQTGGETQYF. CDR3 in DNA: TGTGCCACTCAGACAGGCGGAGAGACCCAGTACTTC. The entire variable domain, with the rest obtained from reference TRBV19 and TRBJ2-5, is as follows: DGGITQSPKYLFRKEGQNVTLSCEQNLNHDAMYWYRQDPGQGLRLIYYSQIVNDFQKGDIAEGYSVSREKKESFPLTVTSAQKNPTAFYLCATQTGGETQYFGPGTRLLVL.

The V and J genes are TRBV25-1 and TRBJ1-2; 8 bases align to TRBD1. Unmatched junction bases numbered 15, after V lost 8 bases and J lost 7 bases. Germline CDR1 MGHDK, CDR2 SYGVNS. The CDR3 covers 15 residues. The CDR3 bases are TGTGCCAGCTGGGGGGTGAACAGGGGGGATGCTGGCTACACCTTC. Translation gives CASWGVNRGDAGYTF.

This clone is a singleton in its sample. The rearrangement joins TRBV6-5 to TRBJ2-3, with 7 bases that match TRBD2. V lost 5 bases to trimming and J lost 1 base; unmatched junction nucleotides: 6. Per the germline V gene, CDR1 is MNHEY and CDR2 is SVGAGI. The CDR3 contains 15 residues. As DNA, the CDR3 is TGTGCCAGCAGTCCGGGGGGAATTGGCACAGATACGCAGTATTTT. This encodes CASSPGGIGTDTQYF.

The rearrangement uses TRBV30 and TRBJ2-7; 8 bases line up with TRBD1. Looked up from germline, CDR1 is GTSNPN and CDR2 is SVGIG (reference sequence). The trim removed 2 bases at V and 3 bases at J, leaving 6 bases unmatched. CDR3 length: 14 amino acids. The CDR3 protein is CAWSTGTGVYEQYF. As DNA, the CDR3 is TGTGCCTGGAGTACCGGGACAGGAGTCTACGAGCAGTACTTC.

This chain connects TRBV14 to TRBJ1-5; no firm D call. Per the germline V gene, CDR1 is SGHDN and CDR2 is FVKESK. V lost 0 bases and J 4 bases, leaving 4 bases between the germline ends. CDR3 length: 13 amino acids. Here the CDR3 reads CASSQDRNQPQHF. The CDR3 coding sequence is TGTGCCAGCAGCCAAGATCGGAATCAGCCCCAGCATTTT.

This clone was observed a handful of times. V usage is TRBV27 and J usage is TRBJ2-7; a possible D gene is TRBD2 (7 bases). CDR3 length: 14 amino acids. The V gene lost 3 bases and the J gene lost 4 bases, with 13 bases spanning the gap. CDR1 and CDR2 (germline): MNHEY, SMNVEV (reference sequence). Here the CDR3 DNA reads TGTGCCAGCAGTTTGGGGGGGCCGCGGTACGAGCAGTACTTC. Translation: CASSLGGPRYEQYF.